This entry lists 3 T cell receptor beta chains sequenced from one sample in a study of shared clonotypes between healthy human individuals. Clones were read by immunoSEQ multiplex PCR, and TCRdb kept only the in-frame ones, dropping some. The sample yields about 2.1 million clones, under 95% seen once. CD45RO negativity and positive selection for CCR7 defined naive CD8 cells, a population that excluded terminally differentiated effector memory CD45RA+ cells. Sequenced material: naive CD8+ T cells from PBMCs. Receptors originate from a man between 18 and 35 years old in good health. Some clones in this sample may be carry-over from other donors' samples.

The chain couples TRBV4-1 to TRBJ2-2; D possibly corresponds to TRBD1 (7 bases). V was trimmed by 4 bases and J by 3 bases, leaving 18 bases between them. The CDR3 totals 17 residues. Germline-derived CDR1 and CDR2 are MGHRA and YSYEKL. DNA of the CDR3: TGCGCCAGCAGCCCCTGGCGGAGGGGGCGCGACACCGGGGAGCTGTTTTTT. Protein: CASSPWRRGRDTGELFF.

This CDR3 is CASSWESQETQYF. In DNA form, the CDR3 reads TGTGCCAGCAGCTGGGAGTCACAAGAGACCCAGTACTTC. The genes are TRBV9 and TRBJ2-5; D is perhaps TRBD2 (5 bases). Trimming cost V 4 bases and J 2 bases, with 9 bases left between them. This CDR3 is 13 amino acids long. From germline, CDR1 is SGDLS and CDR2 YYNGEE. The complete variable domain, with remaining parts taken from reference TRBV9 and TRBJ2-5, reads DSGVTQTPKHLITATGQRVTLRCSPRSGDLSVYWYQQSLDQGLQFLIQYYNGEERAKGNILERFSAQQFPDLHSELNLSSLELGDSALYFCASSWESQETQYFGPGTRLLVL.

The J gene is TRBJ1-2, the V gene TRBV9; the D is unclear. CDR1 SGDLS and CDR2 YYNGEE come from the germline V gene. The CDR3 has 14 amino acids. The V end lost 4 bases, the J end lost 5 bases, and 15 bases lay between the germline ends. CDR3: CASSPSGLSYGYTF. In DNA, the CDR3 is TGTGCCAGCAGCCCCTCGGGGTTATCTTATGGCTACACCTTC. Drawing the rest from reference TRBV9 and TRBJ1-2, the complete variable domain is DSGVTQTPKHLITATGQRVTLRCSPRSGDLSVYWYQQSLDQGLQFLIQYYNGEERAKGNILERFSAQQFPDLHSELNLSSLELGDSALYFCASSPSGLSYGYTFGSGTRLTVV.